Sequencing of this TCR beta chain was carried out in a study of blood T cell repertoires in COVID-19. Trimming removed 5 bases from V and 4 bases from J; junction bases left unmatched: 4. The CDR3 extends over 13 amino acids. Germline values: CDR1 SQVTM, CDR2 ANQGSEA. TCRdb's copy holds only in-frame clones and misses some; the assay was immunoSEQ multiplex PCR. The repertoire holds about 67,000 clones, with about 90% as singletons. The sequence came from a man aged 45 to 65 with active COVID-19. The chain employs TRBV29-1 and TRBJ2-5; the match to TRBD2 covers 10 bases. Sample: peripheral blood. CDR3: CSVSGRAGETQYF. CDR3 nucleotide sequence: TGCAGCGTTAGCGGGAGGGCCGGAGAGACCCAGTACTTC.